Following are 31 T cell receptor beta chains from one sample sequenced in a study of blood T cell repertoires in COVID-19. Profiled with immunoSEQ multiplex PCR; TCRdb holds only in-frame clones, not every one. The data hold about 140,000 clones, with under 85% observed a single time. Sequencing was performed on peripheral blood. All receptors derive from an elderly woman in a cohort sampled during active or convalescent COVID-19.

The chain combines TRBV19 with TRBJ1-2; D is uncertain. CDR1 and CDR2 from the germline V gene are LNHDA and SQIVND (reference sequence). CDR3 length: 15 amino acids. V lost 5 bases, J lost 8 bases, and 21 bases lay in between. This chain's CDR3 is CASSPTTMTLVGYTF. DNA of the CDR3: TGTGCCAGTAGTCCCACAACGATGACTTTAGTAGGCTACACCTTC.

The chain links TRBV21-1 to TRBJ1-1; whether TRBD1, the table's D call, matches the DNA was not checked. TRBV21-1 is deemed a pseudogene. CDR3 length equals 15 residues. CDR3 sequence (DNA): TGTGCCAGCAGCAAACAGGACAGGGGGTCGACTGAAGCTTTCTTT. Residues: CASSKQDRGSTEAFF.

This clone was detected once. The chain recombines TRBV6-5 with TRBJ2-7; 8 bases line up with TRBD2. CDR1 is MNHEY and CDR2 is SVGAGI in the germline V gene. Unmatched junction bases numbered 6, after V lost 0 bases and J lost 5 bases. There are 15 residues in the CDR3. The CDR3 nucleotides read TGTGCCAGCAGTTACTCCGGGACTAGTAACGACGAGCAGTACTTC. It specifies CASSYSGTSNDEQYF.

The CDR3 DNA is TGTGCCAGCAGCTTGGTAGGGAGTTTCCCTACAGATACGCAGTATTTT. It specifies CASSLVGSFPTDTQYF. The chain combines TRBV5-4 with TRBJ2-3; weak D call: TRBD2 (5 bases). The germline V gene encodes CDR1 SGHNT and CDR2 YYREEE (reference sequence). CDR3 length: 16 residues. V shed 0 bases and J shed 3 bases, with 14 bases lying between them.

The rearrangement joins TRBV13 to TRBJ2-1; 11 nucleotides align to TRBD2. The CDR3 extends over 17 amino acids. The junction had 10 bases not matched to a gene; V was cut back by 5 bases and J by 4 bases. Germline V gives CDR1 PRHDT, CDR2 FYEKMQ (reference sequence). CDR3 nucleotide sequence: TGTGCCAGCAGCCGCGCCCGACTAGCGGGGAGTTACAATGAGCAGTTCTTC. Protein sequence: CASSRARLAGSYNEQFF.

The chain links TRBV7-3 to TRBJ2-2; D perhaps matches TRBD2 (6 bases). The CDR3 length is 14 residues. Germline CDR1 SGHTA, CDR2 FQGTGA. V was shortened by 2 bases and J by 3 bases, with 7 bases between the two germline ends. CDR3 residues: CASSLGGYTGELFF. For the CDR3, the DNA is TGTGCCAGCAGCTTAGGAGGGTACACCGGGGAGCTGTTTTTT.

The chain has TRBV3-1 (or the pseudogene TRBV3-2) and TRBJ2-1, with TRBD2 identical over 7 bases. Trimming cost V 4 bases and J 9 bases; bases outside gene matches: 3. CDR3 length: 12 residues. CDR1 and CDR2 (germline): LGHDT, YNNKEL (reference sequence). The CDR3 region is CASSPGGGEQFF. The CDR3 nucleotides are TGTGCCAGCAGCCCCGGCGGGGGTGAGCAGTTCTTC.

CDR3 amino acids: CASSRQGVSDTQYF. The DNA of the CDR3 is TGTGCCAGCAGTAGGCAGGGTGTGTCAGATACGCAGTATTTT. The V gene is TRBV28, the J gene TRBJ2-3; TRBD1 is a possible D gene (5 bases). Per germline, CDR1 MDHEN and CDR2 SYDVKM. V lost 5 bases and J lost 4, with 13 bases in between. CDR3 length: 14 amino acids.

The chain recombines TRBV7-9 with TRBJ1-1, with D possibly matching TRBD1 (5 bases). Deletions cut 5 bases from V and 7 bases from J, with 20 bases between. The germline V gene encodes CDR1 SEHNR and CDR2 FQNEAQ (reference sequence). The CDR3 is made up of 15 amino acids. The CDR3 loop is CASSPFGSARGEAFF. As DNA, the CDR3 is TGTGCCAGCAGCCCCTTCGGCAGTGCTAGGGGTGAAGCTTTCTTT. Drawing the rest from reference TRBV7-9 and TRBJ1-1, the complete variable domain is DTGVSQNPRHKITKRGQNVTFRCDPISEHNRLYWYRQTLGQGPEFLTYFQNEAQLEKSRLLSDRFSAERPKGSFSTLEIQRTEQGDSAMYLCASSPFGSARGEAFFGQGTRLTVV.

The genes are TRBV6-5 and TRBJ2-5; 13 nucleotides agree with TRBD2. CDR1 and CDR2 (germline): MNHEY, SVGAGI. The CDR3 consists of 16 residues. V was clipped by 4 bases and J by 5 bases; unmatched bases: 7. Here the CDR3 DNA reads TGTGCCAGCAGTTCGAGACTAGCGGGGGGCCGGGAGACCCAGTACTTC. As protein: CASSSRLAGGRETQYF.

This chain connects TRBV19 to TRBJ1-5, with D possibly TRBD1 on 6 matching bases. Trimming stripped 8 bases from V and 3 bases from J, with 20 bases between. The CDR3 runs to 16 residues. From germline, CDR1 is LNHDA and CDR2 SQIVND (reference sequence). DNA of the CDR3: TGTGCCAGTGTTACAGGGACAAGAGGGGCCAATCAGCCCCAGCATTTT. This encodes CASVTGTRGANQPQHF.

This rearrangement joins TRBV5-1 to TRBJ2-2; 8 nucleotides agree with TRBD1. CDR1 SGHRS and CDR2 YFSETQ come from the germline V gene. With V trimmed by 7 bases and J by 0 bases, 8 bases remained unmatched. The CDR3 runs 16 residues. The CDR3 here is CASGTGQVANTGELFF. The CDR3 bases are TGCGCCAGCGGAACGGGACAGGTCGCGAACACCGGGGAGCTGTTTTTT.

This clone was picked up a small number of times. In the same sample, other DNA sequences code for this CDR3. The chain couples TRBV9 to TRBJ1-6; D gene uncertain. The CDR3 is 13 amino acids. Per the germline V gene, CDR1 is SGDLS and CDR2 is YYNGEE. V was trimmed by 0 bases and J by 7 bases, leaving 5 bases between them. In DNA form, the CDR3 reads TGTGCCAGCAGCGTAGGGCAAAATTCACCCCTCCACTTT. Translation gives CASSVGQNSPLHF. The entire variable domain, with the rest obtained from reference TRBV9 and TRBJ1-6, is as follows: DSGVTQTPKHLITATGQRVTLRCSPRSGDLSVYWYQQSLDQGLQFLIQYYNGEERAKGNILERFSAQQFPDLHSELNLSSLELGDSALYFCASSVGQNSPLHFGNGTRLTVT.

In its sample, this clone was seen many times. The chain combines TRBV5-6 with TRBJ2-7; a possible D gene is TRBD2 (5 bases). Trimming shortened V by 4 bases and J by 3 bases, and 11 bases separated the two germline ends. Looked up from germline, CDR1 is SGHDT and CDR2 is YYEEEE. The CDR3 has 13 residues. The CDR3 reads CASSRGPRYEQYF. The CDR3, as DNA: TGTGCCAGCAGCCGGGGTCCTCGCTACGAGCAGTACTTC.

The chain uses TRBV19 and TRBJ1-5; possible D gene TRBD1, 5 bases. The V gene's germline CDR1 is LNHDA and CDR2 SQIVND (reference sequence). Deletions cut 5 bases from V and 5 bases from J, with 10 bases between. The CDR3 covers 13 residues. The CDR3: CASSWQGDQPQHF. Written as DNA, the CDR3 is TGTGCCAGTAGTTGGCAAGGGGATCAGCCCCAGCATTTT.

The rearrangement links TRBV23-1 to TRBJ2-6; 9 nucleotides align to TRBD1. TRBV23-1 has ORF status, its function being uncertain. V was pared by 3 bases and J by 0 bases, with 9 bases of the junction left unmatched. The CDR3 runs 19 residues. CDR3 nucleotide sequence: TGCGCCAGCAGTCAGTCTCCGGACAGGGGAGACTCTGGGGCCAACGTCCTGACTTTC. Protein sequence: CASSQSPDRGDSGANVLTF.

This clone was observed a handful of times. This chain connects TRBV28 to TRBJ1-5; 7 nucleotides align to TRBD1. With V trimmed by 4 bases and J by 4 bases, 7 bases remained unmatched. The germline CDR1 and CDR2 sequences are MDHEN and SYDVKM. The CDR3 totals 15 residues. The DNA of the CDR3 is TGTGCCAGCAGTTCATGGACAGGCGGTAATCAGCCCCAGCATTTT. Amino acid sequence: CASSSWTGGNQPQHF.

The chain links TRBV5-1 to TRBJ2-2; maybe TRBD1 (6 bases). Germline V lookup: CDR1 SGHRS, CDR2 YFSETQ. The CDR3 sequence is 14 residues long. Trimming pared 3 bases from V and 4 bases from J, leaving 10 bases between. The CDR3 nucleotides are TGCGCCAGCAGCTCAAGGGACACCACCGGGGAGCTGTTTTTT. Its translation is CASSSRDTTGELFF. The full variable domain, in which reference TRBV5-1 and TRBJ2-2 provide the parts outside the CDR3, is KAGVTQTPRYLIKTRGQQVTLSCSPISGHRSVSWYQQTPGQGLQFLFEYFSETQRNKGNFPGRFSGRQFSNSRSEMNVSTLELGDSALYLCASSSRDTTGELFFGEGSRLTVL.

The CDR3 region is CASSLIPGTGVSGANVLTF. The CDR3 DNA sequence: TGTGCCAGCAGCCTAATCCCGGGGACAGGGGTCTCTGGGGCCAACGTCCTGACTTTC. The chain employs TRBV4-2 and TRBJ2-6; 10 positions agree with TRBD1. V shed 4 bases, J shed 0 bases, and the junction held 9 bases outside the gene matches. CDR3 length: 19 amino acids. Germline loops: CDR1 LGHNA, CDR2 YNFKEQ.

The chain recombines TRBV2 with TRBJ2-5; D perhaps matches TRBD1 (6 bases). V lost 7 bases to trimming and J lost 4 bases, with 19 bases between them. Looked up from germline, CDR1 is SNHLY and CDR2 is FYNNEI. The CDR3 covers 15 residues. This CDR3 is CASTGSGVESETQYF. The CDR3 DNA sequence: TGTGCCAGCACCGGATCAGGGGTCGAGTCAGAGACCCAGTACTTC.

The genes are TRBV19 and TRBJ1-1; TRBD1 matches 7 bases. CDR3 length: 14 amino acids. The V segment lost 6 bases and the J segment 4 bases; nucleotides outside the gene matches: 8. CDR1 is LNHDA, CDR2 SQIVND, per germline (reference sequence). The CDR3 DNA sequence: TGTGCCAGTAGACACTACAGGGGAGGCACTGAAGCTTTCTTT. Protein: CASRHYRGGTEAFF.

This clone was recorded once. The chain employs TRBV27 and TRBJ2-7; 13 nucleotides line up with TRBD2. V lost 10 bases and J lost 7; bases outside the gene matches: 10. CDR1 MNHEY and CDR2 SMNVEV come from the germline V gene (reference sequence). The CDR3 has 14 amino acids. CDR3 region: CANPTSGGPREQYV. In nucleotides, the CDR3 is TGTGCCAATCCGACTAGCGGGGGGCCCCGGGAGCAGTACGTC.

Written as DNA, the CDR3 is TGCAGTGCTAGTAAGACAGGACGGGAAAAACTGTTTTTT. Translating it yields CSASKTGREKLFF. The J gene is TRBJ1-4, the V gene TRBV20-1, with a possible D match to TRBD1 (6 bases). The length of the CDR3 is 13 residues. Germline CDR1 is DFQATT and CDR2 is SNEGSKA (reference sequence). V gave up 3 bases and J gave up 8 bases, with 13 bases separating them.

The chain recombines TRBV18 with TRBJ1-4; D might be TRBD1 (6 bases). Germline V lookup: CDR1 KGHSH, CDR2 LQKENI. The CDR3 consists of 14 residues. V gave up 3 bases and J gave up 7 bases, with 12 bases separating them. CDR3 sequence: CASSPFIQGEKLFF. CDR3 coding DNA: TGTGCCAGCTCACCTTTCATACAGGGTGAAAAACTGTTTTTT. Drawing the rest from reference TRBV18 and TRBJ1-4, the complete variable domain is NAGVMQNPRHLVRRRGQEARLRCSPMKGHSHVYWYRQLPEEGLKFMVYLQKENIIDESGMPKERFSAEFPKEGPSILRIQQVVRGDSAAYFCASSPFIQGEKLFFGSGTQLSVL.

The chain is built from TRBV18 and TRBJ2-7; possibly TRBD2 for D (6 bases). This CDR3 has 17 residues. Deletions cut 3 bases from V and 0 bases from J, with 18 bases between. CDR1 and CDR2 (germline): KGHSH, LQKENI. CDR3 residues: CASSPHGGGTTSYEQYF. The CDR3 DNA is TGTGCCAGCTCACCGCACGGTGGGGGGACCACCTCCTACGAGCAGTACTTC.

The rearrangement uses TRBV5-1 and TRBJ1-1; 9 positions agree with TRBD1. Germline V CDR1 and CDR2: SGHRS, YFSETQ. V trimming: 4 bases; J trimming: 6 bases; junction bases outside the gene matches: 7. This CDR3 is 14 amino acids long. The CDR3 sequence: CASSETGGYAEAFF. CDR3 in DNA: TGCGCCAGCAGCGAGACAGGGGGATACGCTGAAGCTTTCTTT.

This rearrangement joins TRBV5-1 to TRBJ2-7; perhaps TRBD2 as D (6 bases). The V and J ends lost 4 bases and 4 bases respectively, with 15 bases between them. Germline V lookup: CDR1 SGHRS, CDR2 YFSETQ. The CDR3 has 14 amino acids. Written as DNA, the CDR3 is TGCGCCAGCAGCCCCGCGGGGATTAATTACGAGCAGTACGTC. It specifies CASSPAGINYEQYV.

The chain recombines TRBV9 with TRBJ2-1; 8 nucleotides match TRBD2. Germline CDR1 is SGDLS and CDR2 is YYNGEE. V lost 4 bases, J lost 1 base, and 4 bases stayed unmatched. The CDR3 has 15 amino acids. CDR3 DNA sequence: TGTGCCAGCAGCTCCGGGGGGGCTTCCTACAATGAGCAGTTCTTC. As protein: CASSSGGASYNEQFF.

The gene calls are TRBV4-1 and TRBJ1-4; 10 bases agree with TRBD1. The V and J ends lost 3 bases and 7 bases, in that order; junction bases with no gene match: 8. CDR3 length equals 16 residues. The germline V gene has CDR1 MGHRA and CDR2 YSYEKL. The CDR3 DNA reads as TGCGCCAGCAGCCAGGACCCGGGACAGGGGAGTGAAAAACTGTTTTTT. Translation gives CASSQDPGQGSEKLFF.

The chain joins TRBV5-1 to TRBJ2-6; 13 bases line up with TRBD2. Germline trimming cut 5 bases from V and 1 base from J; bases unmatched to any gene: 3. CDR3 length equals 17 residues. Germline CDR1 SGHRS, CDR2 YFSETQ. CDR3 in amino acids: CASSRTSGGSGANVLTF. The CDR3 DNA reads TGCGCCAGCAGTAGGACTAGCGGGGGATCTGGGGCCAACGTCCTGACTTTC.

The DNA of the CDR3 is TGTGCCAGCAGCTTACGACAGGGGATTGTTAATGAGCAGTTCTTC. Amino acids: CASSLRQGIVNEQFF. The chain combines TRBV7-9 with TRBJ2-1; TRBD1 agrees at 8 bases. Germline V gene sequence: CDR1 SEHNR, CDR2 FQNEAQ (reference sequence). CDR3 length: 15 residues. The trim removed 2 bases at V and 7 bases at J, leaving 7 bases unmatched.